This T cell receptor beta chain is drawn from a study of shared clonotypes between healthy human individuals. For the study at large: Sampling drew on donors who were two women and a few men aged 18 to 49.

Authors' data handling: With immunoSEQ giving junction-only sequences and no quality scores, filtering differed. Produced via immunoSEQ multiplex PCR; TCRdb's table is partial and in-frame only. That table gives V, J and clone size, and the DNA gave D and trimming. The data hold about 470,000 clones, with about four fifths observed a single time. With regard to this clone: Its antigen is undetermined.

Trimming pared 3 bases from V and 7 bases from J, leaving 16 bases between. In germline, CDR1 is LNHDA, CDR2 SQIVND (reference sequence). The CDR3 is made up of 15 amino acids. Findings of the study overall: Clonotype sharing levels among donors were expected to vary with sequencing depth.

The unsorted samples took tens of millions of PBMCs to get genomic DNA. The material sequenced was PBMCs. The rearrangement links TRBV19 to TRBJ2-4; D unclear. The sequence came from a woman in her thirties or forties in good health. Some clones in this sample may be carry-over from other donors' samples. CDR3 coding DNA: TGTGCCAGTAGTATCGGATTGGGCCCGGCGAACATTCAGTACTTC. Encoded protein: CASSIGLGPANIQYF.